What follows describes a single TCR beta chain. Its specificity is not known. After removal of 4 bases from V and 7 bases from J, the junction contained 7 bases not matched to a gene. Looked up from germline, CDR1 is SEHNR and CDR2 is FQNEAQ (reference sequence). The length of the CDR3 is 15 residues. A second PCR, run for about 7 to 11 cycles, used a sample-barcoded 5' primer plus a J-beta primer mix. TCRdb recomputed calls from the 5' RACE reads with MiXCR, one row per CDR3 protein. The data hold some 640,000 distinct CDR3 sequences, with 25% to 35% observed a single time. This entry belongs to a study of blood T cells in healthy people across ages. Study results and limitations: Diversity estimates drawn from one million T cells were deemed underestimates. Per million T cells, the diversity of TCR beta decreased roughly linearly as age advanced. Aged donors had fewer naive CD4+ cells and lower diversity than long-lived donors.

Isolation of PBMCs gave at least 6 million cells per sample. The chain has TRBV7-9 and TRBJ2-1, with TRBD1 matching over 10 bases. This receptor was identified in an elderly woman in good health. Sequenced: blood. Written as DNA, the CDR3 is TGTGCCAGCAGCTCCGACAGGGGGCGCAAAAATGAGCAGTTCTTC. This sequence encodes CASSSDRGRKNEQFF.